Listed here are 7 T cell receptor beta chains from one sample, sequenced in a study of control samples from healthy donors and cancer patients. The table came from immunoSEQ multiplex PCR; TCRdb's copy has only in-frame clones and leaves some out. The top ten clones hold just over 1% of a sample with approximately 150,000 clones, 96% of them seen once. Sequenced material: blood. The receptors were gathered from a woman aged 25 to 39 in good health.

This clone was detected only once. The V call is TRBV5-5, the J call TRBJ2-7; TRBD2 agrees at 7 bases. Per germline, CDR1 SGHKS and CDR2 YYEKEE (reference sequence). CDR3 length: 15 residues. V dropped 0 bases and J dropped 3; count of bases not matched to a gene: 6. This chain's CDR3 is CASSLVQRGDYEQYF. The CDR3 nucleotides are TGTGCCAGCAGCTTGGTCCAGCGGGGAGACTACGAGCAGTACTTC.

The gene calls are TRBV7-9 and TRBJ2-5; D not certain. This CDR3 contains 16 residues. In germline, CDR1 is SEHNR, CDR2 FQNEAQ (reference sequence). V was cut by 0 bases and J by 1 base, with 12 bases left in between. For the CDR3, the DNA is TGTGCCAGCAGCTTAGCGCTTGTCAGACGCCAAGAGACCCAGTACTTC. This gives the protein CASSLALVRRQETQYF. The entire variable domain, with the rest obtained from reference TRBV7-9 and TRBJ2-5, is as follows: DTGVSQNPRHKITKRGQNVTFRCDPISEHNRLYWYRQTLGQGPEFLTYFQNEAQLEKSRLLSDRFSAERPKGSFSTLEIQRTEQGDSAMYLCASSLALVRRQETQYFGPGTRLLVL.

The rearrangement uses TRBV28 and TRBJ1-2; D not certain. The length of the CDR3 is 14 residues. The germline CDR1 and CDR2 sequences are MDHEN and SYDVKM. V was clipped by 4 bases and J by 1 base, with 10 bases between them. The CDR3 loop reads CASSSPDRNYGYTF. The CDR3 DNA reads TGTGCCAGCAGTTCCCCCGACCGTAACTATGGCTACACCTTC.

With regard to this clone: Other DNA sequences in the same sample also yield this CDR3. The chain carries TRBV3-1 (or the pseudogene TRBV3-2) and TRBJ1-1, with D uncertain. CDR1 is LGHDT, CDR2 YNNKEL, per germline (reference sequence). Trimming took off 0 bases at V and 2 bases at J, with 7 bases between the two ends. The CDR3 extends over 14 amino acids. CDR3 sequence reads: CASSQDEGNTEAFF. The CDR3 DNA reads TGTGCCAGCAGCCAAGACGAAGGTAACACTGAAGCTTTCTTT.

Only one count was recorded for this clone. This rearrangement joins TRBV3-1 (or the pseudogene TRBV3-2) to TRBJ1-4, with D possibly TRBD1 on 6 matching bases. V shed 5 bases and J shed 7 bases, with 14 bases lying between them. Per germline, CDR1 LGHDT and CDR2 YNNKEL (reference sequence). The CDR3 loop spans 14 amino acids. DNA for the CDR3: TGTGCCAGCAGCGACACAGGGTACAGTGAAAAACTGTTTTTT. The encoded protein is CASSDTGYSEKLFF.

The chain recombines TRBV4-1 with TRBJ2-4; D is perhaps TRBD2 (5 bases). Trimming left V 3 bases short and J 2 bases short, with 14 bases between. CDR1 and CDR2 (germline): MGHRA, YSYEKL. The CDR3 spans 16 residues. CDR3 region: CASSHAGPGPKNIQYF. In DNA, the CDR3 is TGCGCCAGCAGCCATGCGGGTCCTGGCCCCAAAAACATTCAGTACTTC.

The chain is built from TRBV10-2 and TRBJ1-4, with D perhaps matching TRBD1 (5 bases). Trimming took off 0 bases at V and 8 bases at J, with 13 bases between the two ends. The CDR3 totals 15 residues. Per the germline V gene, CDR1 is WSHSY and CDR2 is SAAADI. DNA for the CDR3: TGCGCCAGCAGTGAGTCCGGGGGGAGACGCGAAAAACTGTTTTTT. This codes for CASSESGGRREKLFF.